Each of the 5 T cell receptor beta chains below was sequenced from the same sample in a study of blood T cells in healthy people across ages. Together with a sample-barcoded 5' primer, a J-beta primer mix was included in a second PCR lasting about 6 to 11 cycles. Using its own MiXCR run on the 5' RACE reads, TCRdb lists one record per CDR3 protein. The sample has hundreds of thousands of distinct CDR3 sequences, 35% to 50% seen once. The sequencing sample was made of blood. The receptors come from an elderly man in good health.

V gene TRBV9 combines with J gene TRBJ1-1; 8 bases are a match to TRBD1. Germline loops: CDR1 SGDLS, CDR2 YYNGEE. With 2 bases clipped from V and 5 bases from J, the junction kept 8 bases outside the gene matches. This CDR3 is built from 15 residues. DNA of the CDR3: TGTGCCAGCAGCGTTGCCGGGACAGGCGATACTGAAGCTTTCTTT. This translates into CASSVAGTGDTEAFF.

The DNA of the CDR3 is TGTGCCAGCACGAGGGCCGGGACAGGCTACAATGAGCAGTTCTTC. The encoded protein is CASTRAGTGYNEQFF. The chain has TRBV6-5 and TRBJ2-1; 8 bases are a match to TRBD1. The trim removed 7 bases at V and 3 bases at J, leaving 8 bases unmatched. Germline CDR1 is MNHEY and CDR2 is SVGAGI. The CDR3 covers 15 residues.

The table lists this clonotype with a few counts. The chain employs TRBV21-1 and TRBJ1-1; the table's TRBD1 call for D was not verified on the DNA. TRBV21-1 is labeled a pseudogene. The CDR3 is 18 amino acids. DNA of the CDR3: TGTGCCAGCAGCAAGACGGGGACAGGGGAAAGAATGAACACTGAAGCTTTCTTT. It encodes CASSKTGTGERMNTEAFF.

V gene TRBV28 combines with J gene TRBJ2-5; D is perhaps TRBD1 or TRBD2 (5 bases each). The CDR3 has 12 residues. Per the germline V gene, CDR1 is MDHEN and CDR2 is SYDVKM. The germline V and J ends were trimmed by 3 bases and 5 bases, with 7 bases remaining between them. The DNA for the CDR3 is TGTGCCAGCAGTTTCAGGGACGAGACCCAGTACTTC. This sequence encodes CASSFRDETQYF.

This chain uses TRBV4-3 with TRBJ2-2; 9 bases are shared with TRBD1. Looked up from germline, CDR1 is LGHNA and CDR2 is YSLEER. V lost 0 bases to trimming and J lost 5 bases; unmatched junction nucleotides: 7. This CDR3 contains 17 residues. The CDR3 spells CASSQDLGTGSTGELFF. In nucleotides, the CDR3 is TGCGCCAGCAGCCAAGATCTAGGGACAGGGTCAACCGGGGAGCTGTTTTTT.